These T cell receptor beta chains were read from a single sample in a study of OX40 agonist ivuxolimab in advanced cancers. The assay was immunoSEQ multiplex PCR, and TCRdb's table has in-frame clones only and misses some. The sample includes roughly 130,000 clones, 80% to 95% seen only once; the top ten take approximately 0.15%. The sample was CD4+ or CD8+ T cells sorted from blood, taken in a trial of the OX40 agonist ivuxolimab. Receptor source: an adult with an advanced solid tumor such as melanoma, head and neck, liver or kidney cancer. Each CDR3 is given with its conserved first and last residue. A D gene is named only where the DNA matches it firmly. The size field is filled for only some rows; it gives once, few, many or a size class.

CDR3 length,V gene,D gene,J gene,clone size,CDR3 DNA,CDR3 protein
16,TRBV19,TRBD1,TRBJ2-2,-,TGTGCCAGTAGGCTGACGGGACAGGCAAACACCGGGGAGCTGTTTTTT,CASRLTGQANTGELFF
14,TRBV5-1,TRBD1,TRBJ1-2,-,TGCGCCAGCAGCCCGGGACAGGGGGAGGGTGGCTACACCTTC,CASSPGQGEGGYTF
15,TRBV7-2,TRBD2,TRBJ2-4,-,TGTGCCAGCAGCTTGGCTAGCGGGGTGAGAAACATTCAGTACTTC,CASSLASGVRNIQYF
14,TRBV6-1,TRBD2,TRBJ2-7,-,TGTGCCAGCAGTTATCTTGCGGGAGCCTACGAGCAGTACTTC,CASSYLAGAYEQYF
18,TRBV11-3,-,TRBJ2-1,once,TGTGCCAGCACCGCTAGGACCAACCTCCGCTACGTTTACAATGAGCAGTTCTTC,CASTARTNLRYVYNEQFF
13,TRBV6-1,-,TRBJ1-2,-,TGTGCCAGCAGTGAACTGCCCGTGTATGGCTACACCTTC,CASSELPVYGYTF
16,TRBV19,-,TRBJ2-7,-,TGTGCCAGTAGTACTCCCCGCGGGCGGGGACACTACGAGCAGTACTTC,CASSTPRGRGHYEQYF
15,TRBV5-6,-,TRBJ2-4,-,TGTGCCAGCAGCTTCAGGGGCCCAAACCAAAACATTCAGTACTTC,CASSFRGPNQNIQYF
14,TRBV6-1,-,TRBJ1-5,-,TGTGCCAGCAGCCTCCGGACACGGAATCAGCCCCAGCATTTT,CASSLRTRNQPQHF
14,TRBV29-1,-,TRBJ1-2,-,TGCAGCGTTATTAAAAACGTATCCTCTAGTGGCTACACCTTC,CSVIKNVSSSGYTF
17,TRBV7-2,TRBD2,TRBJ2-6,-,TGTGCCAGCAGCAAGCGGGGGCCGACTTCTGGGGCCAACGTCCTGACTTTC,CASSKRGPTSGANVLTF
16,TRBV27,-,TRBJ2-1,-,TGTGCCAGCAGTTTATCGTTGCTCCGACCCTACAATGAGCAGTTCTTC,CASSLSLLRPYNEQFF
14,TRBV10-2,-,TRBJ1-5,-,TGCGCCAGCAGGGAGGGTCATAGCAATCAGCCCCAGCATTTT,CASREGHSNQPQHF
11,TRBV5-8,-,TRBJ2-7,few,TGTGCCAGCAGCTTGGCCTACGAGCAGTACTTC,CASSLAYEQYF
15,TRBV5-4,-,TRBJ2-1,-,TGTGCCAGCAGCTTGGACAGGGCAATATACAATGAGCAGTTCTTC,CASSLDRAIYNEQFF
16,TRBV21-1,-,TRBJ2-5,once,TGTGCCAGCAGCAAAACGGGACAGCTAAACCAAGAGACCCAGTACTTC,CASSKTGQLNQETQYF
14,TRBV25-1,-,TRBJ1-2,-,TGTGCCAGCAGTGATAGTCTGAGGGCTTACGGCTACACCTTC,CASSDSLRAYGYTF
13,TRBV19,TRBD2,TRBJ2-1,-,TGTGCCAGTAGCGGACTAGCGGGAGGGGAGCAGTTCTTC,CASSGLAGGEQFF
15,TRBV5-1,TRBD1,TRBJ1-4,once,TGCGCCAGCAGCTCCGGCGGGACAGGGTATGAAAAACTGTTTTTT,CASSSGGTGYEKLFF
18,TRBV21-1,-,TRBJ2-6,-,TGTGCCAGCCTTGACCACCGGGACGGCTTCTCTGGGGCCAACGTCCTGACTTTC,CASLDHRDGFSGANVLTF
15,TRBV5-1,TRBD1,TRBJ1-4,-,TGCGCCAGCAGCTTGGCCACAGGGGTAGGAGAAAAACTGTTTTTT,CASSLATGVGEKLFF
16,TRBV6-6,-,TRBJ2-1,-,TGTGCCAGCACCCGTCCCCTGGGAGGTAATAGCAATGAGCAGTTCTTC,CASTRPLGGNSNEQFF
17,TRBV4-2,-,TRBJ1-6,-,TGTGCCAGCAGCCACCTCACCGGGACGAAGGATGGTTCACCCCTCCACTTT,CASSHLTGTKDGSPLHF
16,TRBV5-1,TRBD1,TRBJ1-4,-,TGCGCCAGCAGCTTGGCGTCTAGGGACAGTAATGAAAAACTGTTTTTT,CASSLASRDSNEKLFF
13,TRBV28,TRBD2,TRBJ2-1,-,TGTGCCAGCAGTTTGGGACTAGTCAATGAGCAGTTCTTC,CASSLGLVNEQFF
14,TRBV6-1,TRBD1,TRBJ2-7,-,TGTGCCATCGTCAGGACAGGGGTCTCCTACGAGCAGTACTTC,CAIVRTGVSYEQYF
18,TRBV4-2,-,TRBJ2-6,-,TGTGCCAGCAGCCGCATTTTAGGAGGGGTATTGGGGGCCAACGTCCTGACTTTC,CASSRILGGVLGANVLTF
14,TRBV28,-,TRBJ2-7,-,TGTGCCAGCATCACACAGGGTTTGTCCTACGAGCAGTACTTC,CASITQGLSYEQYF
12,TRBV6-1,-,TRBJ2-7,-,TGTGCCAGCAGTTTGTTATTCTACGAGCAGTACTTC,CASSLLFYEQYF
15,TRBV5-6,-,TRBJ1-5,-,TGTGCCAGCAGCCCCTATGCCGTTAGCAATCAGCCCCAGCATTTT,CASSPYAVSNQPQHF
13,TRBV4-3,TRBD2,TRBJ2-3,-,TGCGCCAGCAGCCAAGAGCGGGGGGATACGCAGTATTTT,CASSQERGDTQYF
16,TRBV6-6,TRBD1,TRBJ1-3,-,TGTGCCAGCAGTTACCCCGGACAGGGCCGGGGAAACACCATATATTTT,CASSYPGQGRGNTIYF
15,TRBV5-4,TRBD2,TRBJ2-2,-,TGTGCCAGCAGCTTTGGCGGGGGGAGTACCGGGGAGCTGTTTTTT,CASSFGGGSTGELFF
12,TRBV9,-,TRBJ1-2,-,TGTGCCAGCAGGGCTACCAACTATGGCTACACCTTC,CASRATNYGYTF
17,TRBV5-1,-,TRBJ2-2,-,TGCGCCAGCAGCTTGTCCCAGGGTTCCGCCCCAACGGGGGAGCTGTTTTTT,CASSLSQGSAPTGELFF
15,TRBV11-2,-,TRBJ1-4,-,TGTGCCAGCAGCTTAGGGTCAGTTACTAATGAAAAACTGTTTTTT,CASSLGSVTNEKLFF
14,TRBV18,-,TRBJ1-5,-,TGTGCCAGCTCACCGGTGGGCGGGGGCCAGCCCCAGCATTTT,CASSPVGGGQPQHF
13,TRBV6-5,-,TRBJ1-1,-,TGTGCCAGCAGTTACCAACCGAACACTGAAGCTTTCTTT,CASSYQPNTEAFF
16,TRBV5-6,TRBD1,TRBJ2-1,-,TGTGCCAGCAGCCGAGGGACCGGGACAGGGTGGAATGAGCAGTTCTTC,CASSRGTGTGWNEQFF
16,TRBV7-9,TRBD2,TRBJ2-5,once,TGTGCCAGCAGCTTAGCGCTGACTAGCGATTTGGAGACCCAGTACTTC,CASSLALTSDLETQYF
14,TRBV7-7,-,TRBJ2-1,-,TGTGCCAGCAGCTTAGCGGGCAGTTACAATGAGCAGTTCTTC,CASSLAGSYNEQFF
13,TRBV2,TRBD2,TRBJ2-7,-,TGTGCCAGCAGCCGGGGACTATCCTACGAGCAGTACTTC,CASSRGLSYEQYF